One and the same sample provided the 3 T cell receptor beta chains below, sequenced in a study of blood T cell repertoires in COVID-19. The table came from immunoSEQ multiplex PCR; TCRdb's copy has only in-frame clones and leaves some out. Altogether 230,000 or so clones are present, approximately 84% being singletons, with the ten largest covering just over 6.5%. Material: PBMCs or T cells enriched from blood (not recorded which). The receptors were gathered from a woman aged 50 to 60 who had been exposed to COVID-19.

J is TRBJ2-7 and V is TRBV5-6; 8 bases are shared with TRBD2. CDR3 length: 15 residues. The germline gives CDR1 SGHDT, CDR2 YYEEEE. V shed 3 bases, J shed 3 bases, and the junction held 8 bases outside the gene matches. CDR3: CASSSGGASGYEQYF. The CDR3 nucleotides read TGTGCCAGCAGCTCCGGGGGGGCTTCAGGCTACGAGCAGTACTTC. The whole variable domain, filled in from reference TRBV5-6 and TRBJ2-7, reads DAGVTQSPTHLIKTRGQQVTLRCSPKSGHDTVSWYQQALGQGPQFIFQYYEEEERQRGNFPDRFSGHQFPNYSSELNVNALLLGDSALYLCASSSGGASGYEQYFGPGTRLTVT.

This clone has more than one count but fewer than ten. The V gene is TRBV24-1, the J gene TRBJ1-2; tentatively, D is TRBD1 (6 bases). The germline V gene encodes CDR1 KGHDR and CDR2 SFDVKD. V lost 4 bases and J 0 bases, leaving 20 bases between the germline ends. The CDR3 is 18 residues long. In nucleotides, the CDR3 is TGTGCCACCAGTGACCCAACGGCGGACAGATTCTCTAACTATGGCTACACCTTC. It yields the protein CATSDPTADRFSNYGYTF.

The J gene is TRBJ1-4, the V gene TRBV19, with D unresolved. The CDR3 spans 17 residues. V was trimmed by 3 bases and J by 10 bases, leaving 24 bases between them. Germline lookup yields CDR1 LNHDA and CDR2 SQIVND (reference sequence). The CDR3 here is CASSMSNRGNAFGKLFF. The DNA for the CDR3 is TGTGCCAGTAGTATGTCTAACCGGGGTAATGCCTTCGGAAAACTGTTTTTT.